Included here is one T cell receptor (beta chain) sequence, with context. Its antigen remains unidentified. A read error may be the cause here, since a much bigger clone is one base away. Lymph node samples came from the axillary draining lymph nodes of breast cancer patients. The sample was run on an Illumina HiSeq 2000. Multiplex PCR amplification was used to build the TCR beta chain libraries. High-throughput sequencing was used to analyze the amplified TCR beta chain products. TCRdb cleaned the public reads at Q25 with fastp, built clones with MiXCR and kept in-frame beta chains. Rows are combined by CDR3 protein, so each entry shows the most common genes and DNA. In this sample the table shows about 230,000 distinct CDR3 sequences, 32% of which occur a single time. The top ten constitute 1.2% to 1.5% of the sample. These data belong to a study of breast tumors, draining lymph nodes, adjacent tissues (dated by TCRdb to about 2016). Regarding the research as a whole: Breast cancer patients provided tumor, adjacent nontumor tissue and axillary lymph nodes, and the study compared the TCR beta repertoires across these three sources. In human breast cancer, the study set out to evaluate how tumor, surrounding tissue and draining lymph node repertoires relate to one another and whether T cells may move between these sites. Points the paper makes about the study in general: Tumor T-cell repertoires showed less diversity than lymph node repertoires and more diversity than nontumor tissue repertoires, and tumor T-cell repertoires showed preferential V and J gene usage. The similarity between tumor and nontumor tissue repertoires was significantly greater in luminal-like breast cancer than in basal-like breast cancer. Rather than being directly demonstrated, the conclusion that tumor T cells originate in lymph nodes was presented as consistent with a hypothesis. The data were considered consistent with most tumor T cells being derived from the lymph node and subsequently expanding within tumor tissue.

Unmatched junction bases come to 11, with V trimmed by 5 bases and J by 5 bases. The CDR3 measures 18 amino acids from cysteine to phenylalanine. CDR3 DNA only is kept here, 54 bases in frame from base 1. From a lookup of the germline V gene (reference sequence), CDR1 and CDR2 are SEHNR and FQNEAQ. This chain is built from TRBV7-9 and TRBJ2-6; 11 central bases correspond to TRBD1. The sequence came from a female donor with breast cancer. Some clones in this sample may be carry-over from other donors' samples. Sequenced sample: axillary lymph node tissue. The CDR3 reads CASSDRDRGYPRANVLTF. The DNA reads as follows: TGTGCCAGCAGCGATCGGGACAGGGGGTATCCTAGGGCCAACGTCCTGACTTTC.